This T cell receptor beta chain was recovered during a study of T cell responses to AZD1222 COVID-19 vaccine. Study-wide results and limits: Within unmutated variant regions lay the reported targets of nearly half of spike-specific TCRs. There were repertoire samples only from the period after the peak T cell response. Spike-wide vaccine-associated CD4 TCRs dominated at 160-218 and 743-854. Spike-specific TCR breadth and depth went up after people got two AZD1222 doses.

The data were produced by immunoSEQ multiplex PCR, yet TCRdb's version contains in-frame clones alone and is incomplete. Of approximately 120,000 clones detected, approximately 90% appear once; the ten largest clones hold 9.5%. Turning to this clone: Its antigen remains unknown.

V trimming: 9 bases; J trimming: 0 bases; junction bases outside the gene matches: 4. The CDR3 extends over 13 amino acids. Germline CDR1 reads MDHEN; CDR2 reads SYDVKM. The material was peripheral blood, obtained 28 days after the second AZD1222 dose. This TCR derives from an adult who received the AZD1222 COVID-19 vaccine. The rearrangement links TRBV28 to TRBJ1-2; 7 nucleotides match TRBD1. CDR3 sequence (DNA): TGTGCCAGTCGACAGGGTTCTAACTATGGCTACACCTTC. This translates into CASRQGSNYGYTF.